This TCR beta chain came from a study of patients and donors after allogeneic stem cell transplantation. The CDR3 spans 11 residues. V was trimmed by 0 bases and J by 4 bases, leaving 0 bases between them. Germline values: CDR1 SGHVS, CDR2 FNYEAQ. Each CDR3 protein gets one entry after TCRdb re-called the RT-PCR reads with MiXCR. Of more than 2,500 distinct CDR3 sequences in the sample, roughly 5.2% are singletons; the top ten hold less than 15%. This chain uses TRBV7-6 with TRBJ2-5, with unresolved D. The receptor's source is a human donor who was either an allogeneic HSCT recipient or a stem cell or donor lymphocyte infusion donor (not recorded which). It is not recorded whose cells these are; they may come from a transplant donor. Sequencing was done on a sample of blood, either unsorted or a sorted T cell fraction (not recorded which). The CDR3 spells CASSLAETQYF. As DNA, the CDR3 is TGTGCCAGCAGCTTAGCAGAGACCCAGTACTTC.